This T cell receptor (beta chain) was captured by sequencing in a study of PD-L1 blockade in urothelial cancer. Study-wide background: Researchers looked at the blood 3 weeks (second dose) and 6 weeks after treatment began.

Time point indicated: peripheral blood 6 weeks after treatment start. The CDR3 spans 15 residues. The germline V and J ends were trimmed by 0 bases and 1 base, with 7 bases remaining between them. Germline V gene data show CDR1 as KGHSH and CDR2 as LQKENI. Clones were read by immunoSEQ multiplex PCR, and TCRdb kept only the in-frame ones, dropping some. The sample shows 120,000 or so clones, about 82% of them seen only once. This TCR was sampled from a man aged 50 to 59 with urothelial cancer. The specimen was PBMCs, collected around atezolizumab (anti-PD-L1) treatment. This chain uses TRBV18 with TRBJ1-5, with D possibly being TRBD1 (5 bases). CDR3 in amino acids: CASSPPGGSNQPQHF. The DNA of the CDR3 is TGTGCCAGCTCACCACCTGGGGGGAGCAATCAGCCCCAGCATTTT.